The next 28 T cell receptor beta chains were all read from a single sample in a study of CD8 T cells in ankylosing spondylitis. TCRdb called the 5' RACE reads again in MiXCR, with one record for every CDR3 protein. The sample lists 250,000 to 350,000 distinct CDR3 sequences; approximately 20% were seen once. The sample taken for sequencing was blood, either unsorted or a sorted T cell fraction (not recorded which). The receptors stem from a male donor with ankylosing spondylitis or in good health (not recorded which).

This rearrangement joins TRBV10-1 to TRBJ1-1; D remains ambiguous. This CDR3 is 12 amino acids long. The germline V gene encodes CDR1 WNHNN and CDR2 SYGVQD (reference sequence). V lost 2 bases to trimming and J lost 2 bases, with 3 bases between them. The chain's CDR3 is CASSEGNTEAFF. In DNA form, the CDR3 reads TGCGCCAGCAGTGAGGGTAACACTGAAGCTTTCTTT.

In its sample, this clonotype was seen a few times. This CDR3 is CASMGTLKGQFF. CDR3 sequence (DNA): TGCGCCAGCATGGGGACTTTAAAGGGGCAGTTCTTC. The chain combines TRBV5-1 with TRBJ2-1, with D perhaps TRBD2 (6 bases). V lost 6 bases, J lost 12 bases, and 16 bases lay in between. Germline loops: CDR1 SGHRS, CDR2 YFSETQ. The CDR3 is 12 residues long.

This clonotype was seen a few times. The gene calls are TRBV9 and TRBJ2-1; 9 nucleotides line up with TRBD2. CDR1 is SGDLS and CDR2 is YYNGEE in the germline V gene. This CDR3 has 14 residues. V lost 2 bases to trimming and J lost 8 bases; unmatched junction nucleotides: 5. The CDR3, as DNA: TGTGCCAGCAGCGTTAGCGGGAGCGGGTATGAGCAGTTCTTC. It codes for CASSVSGSGYEQFF.

The CDR3 sequence is CASSPGGGAVSYNEQFF. The DNA of the CDR3 is TGTGCCAGCAGTCCTGGAGGCGGGGCGGTCTCCTACAATGAGCAGTTCTTC. The chain is built from TRBV12-3 or TRBV12-4 and TRBJ2-1; D is possibly TRBD2 (6 bases). The V and J ends lost 5 bases and 0 bases respectively, with 17 bases between them. This CDR3 is 17 amino acids long.

Many counts were recorded for this clonotype. The V call is TRBV7-3, the J call TRBJ2-3, with D unclear. The germline V gene has CDR1 SGHTA and CDR2 FQGTGA. Trimming stripped 5 bases from V and 0 bases from J, with 6 bases between. The CDR3 spans 13 residues. This chain's CDR3 is CASSPASTDTQYF. The CDR3 nucleotides read TGTGCCAGCAGCCCAGCTAGCACAGATACGCAGTATTTT.

This clonotype was seen more than once but under ten times. This rearrangement joins TRBV6-4 to TRBJ2-6; D ambiguous. The CDR3 has 16 residues. Per the germline V gene, CDR1 is MRHNA and CDR2 is SNTAGT. The V and J ends lost 6 bases and 0 bases respectively, with 12 bases between them. CDR3 region: CASSLDPLSGANVLTF. The CDR3 region has the DNA TGTGCCAGCAGCCTCGACCCCCTCTCTGGGGCCAACGTCCTGACTTTC.

This sequence joins TRBV14 and TRBJ2-1, with 8 bases lining up with TRBD2. Trimming at V came to 3 bases and at J to 8 bases, leaving 24 bases not matched to a gene. The CDR3 runs to 20 residues. Per the germline V gene, CDR1 is SGHDN and CDR2 is FVKESK. Here the CDR3 reads CASSQDKTGTRLRRLDEQFF. The DNA for the CDR3 is TGTGCCAGCAGCCAGGATAAGACCGGGACTAGGTTGAGGAGACTCGATGAGCAGTTCTTC.

This clonotype was recorded many times. This chain joins TRBV18 and TRBJ2-2; no clear D gene. V was shortened by 6 bases and J by 0 bases, with 8 bases between the two germline ends. CDR1 KGHSH and CDR2 LQKENI come from the germline V gene. This CDR3 is 14 amino acids long. Written as DNA, the CDR3 is TGTGCCAGCTCTGCGGAGACGAACACCGGGGAGCTGTTTTTT. This translates into CASSAETNTGELFF.

This clonotype came up many times. The genes are TRBV7-3 and TRBJ2-7, with D possibly being TRBD2 (6 bases). V dropped 2 bases and J dropped 3 bases, with 8 bases sitting between them. The CDR3 is 13 amino acids. Germline V gene lookup returns CDR1 SGHTA and CDR2 FQGTGA. The chain's CDR3 is CASSLSSVYEQYV. CDR3 in DNA: TGTGCCAGCAGCTTATCTAGCGTCTACGAGCAGTACGTC.

In its sample, this clonotype was seen a few times. The germline gene is not matched at one end of the junction; a read error may be the cause. The chain uses TRBV10-1 and TRBJ2-1, with 8 bases fitting TRBD2. This CDR3 has 14 amino acids. The germline V gene encodes CDR1 WNHNN and CDR2 SYGVQD (reference sequence). For the CDR3, the DNA is TGCGTCAGCAGTGTCGGGCTAGCGGGCAATGAGCAGTTCTTC. Protein sequence: CVSSVGLAGNEQFF.

V and J are TRBV7-9 and TRBJ1-1; D is unclear. This CDR3 region has 15 residues. V was clipped by 5 bases and J by 1 base, with 14 bases between them. Germline V gene sequence: CDR1 SEHNR, CDR2 FQNEAQ (reference sequence). CDR3 DNA sequence: TGTGCCAGCAGCCCCACGGCTTTCCCGAACACTGAAGCTTTCTTT. As protein: CASSPTAFPNTEAFF.

The rearrangement uses TRBV28 and TRBJ2-3, with 9 bases that match TRBD2. The J segment lost 2 bases and the V segment lost 5 bases, leaving 8 bases of the junction unmatched. CDR1 is MDHEN, CDR2 SYDVKM, per germline. The CDR3 spans 16 residues. CDR3 nucleotides: TGTGCCAGCAGTGCGGACCAGCGGGGGGCCACAGATACGCAGTATTTT. This encodes CASSADQRGATDTQYF. The whole variable domain, filled in from reference TRBV28 and TRBJ2-3, reads DVKVTQSSRYLVKRTGEKVFLECVQDMDHENMFWYRQDPGLGLRLIYFSYDVKMKEKGDIPEGYSVSREKKERFSLILESASTNQTSMYLCASSADQRGATDTQYFGPGTRLTVL.

This clonotype was recorded a few times. V is TRBV6-1 and J is TRBJ2-1, with 8 bases matching TRBD2. The CDR3 length is 14 residues. The V gene's germline CDR1 is MNHNS and CDR2 SASEGT. J was trimmed by 5 bases and V by 4 bases; bases with no gene match: 4. The CDR3 nucleotides are TGTGCCAGCAGTGGGCGAGCGGGAGACAATGAGCAGTTCTTC. This sequence encodes CASSGRAGDNEQFF.

This clonotype was seen just once. The rearrangement uses TRBV10-3 and TRBJ2-3, with D perhaps TRBD1 (6 bases). This CDR3 is 11 amino acids long. The germline V gene has CDR1 ENHRY and CDR2 SYGVKD. V was cut by 11 bases and J by 3 bases, with 9 bases left in between. The chain's CDR3 is CAVQGTDTQYF. In nucleotides, the CDR3 is TGTGCCGTCCAGGGGACAGATACGCAGTATTTT.

V and J are TRBV6-5 and TRBJ2-5, with TRBD1 as a possible D gene (8 bases). Trimming removed 5 bases from V and 5 bases from J, with 15 bases in between. CDR3 length equals 14 residues. The germline V gene has CDR1 MNHEY and CDR2 SVGAGI. The CDR3 protein is CASSQTQGGETQYF. CDR3 coding DNA: TGTGCCAGCAGTCAAACACAGGGGGGGGAGACCCAGTACTTC.

This clonotype occurred a few times. The chain combines TRBV3-1 with TRBJ2-1; no clear D. Germline assignment: CDR1 LGHDT and CDR2 YNNKEL (reference sequence). CDR3 length: 15 amino acids. The ends were cut back, 4 bases at V and 7 bases at J, with 17 bases in the middle. CDR3 sequence: CASSPGGQYKNEQFF. The CDR3 DNA follows: TGTGCCAGCAGCCCGGGCGGTCAGTACAAAAATGAGCAGTTCTTC.

This clonotype occurred a few times. The CDR3 bases are TGCGCCAGCAGCTCCGGGACAGGGAACGGGTACTATGGCTACACCTTC. Amino acid sequence: CASSSGTGNGYYGYTF. V and J are TRBV5-1 and TRBJ1-2, with TRBD1 matching over 9 bases. The CDR3 runs to 16 residues. V was clipped by 3 bases and J by 3 bases; unmatched bases: 9. Germline V gene data show CDR1 as SGHRS and CDR2 as YFSETQ. Using reference TRBV5-1 and TRBJ1-2 for the parts outside the CDR3, the full variable domain is KAGVTQTPRYLIKTRGQQVTLSCSPISGHRSVSWYQQTPGQGLQFLFEYFSETQRNKGNFPGRFSGRQFSNSRSEMNVSTLELGDSALYLCASSSGTGNGYYGYTFGSGTRLTVV.

The J gene is TRBJ2-7, the V gene TRBV20-1; no reliable D call. The CDR3 covers 10 residues. CDR1 DFQATT and CDR2 SNEGSKA come from the germline V gene (reference sequence). The V gene lost 3 bases and the J gene lost 2 bases, with 2 bases spanning the gap. The CDR3 sequence: CSASPYEQYV. The CDR3 bases are TGCAGTGCTAGCCCCTACGAGCAGTACGTC.

V is TRBV6-1 and J is TRBJ2-2, with 9 bases lining up with TRBD1. This CDR3 has 15 residues. Per the germline V gene, CDR1 is MNHNS and CDR2 is SASEGT. V lost 5 bases and J lost 1; bases outside the gene matches: 2. In DNA, the CDR3 is TGTGCCAGCAGTCCGGGACAGGGGAACACCGGGGAGCTGTTTTTT. As protein: CASSPGQGNTGELFF.

This clonotype was counted at least ten times. V is TRBV5-1 and J is TRBJ2-1, with no clear D. Trimming stripped 0 bases from V and 4 bases from J, with 5 bases between. The CDR3 contains 13 residues. Germline CDR1 is SGHRS and CDR2 is YFSETQ. Here the CDR3 reads CASSLVDYNEQFF. DNA for the CDR3: TGCGCCAGCAGCTTGGTAGATTACAATGAGCAGTTCTTC.

This chain links TRBV7-6 with TRBJ2-1; 7 bases align to TRBD1. After removal of 2 bases from V and 2 bases from J, the junction contained 6 bases not matched to a gene. The V gene's germline CDR1 is SGHVS and CDR2 FNYEAQ. The CDR3 is 16 amino acids. CDR3 nucleotides: TGTGCCAGCAGCTTAACGGCGACAGGGACCTACAATGAGCAGTTCTTC. This codes for CASSLTATGTYNEQFF.

The rearrangement joins TRBV29-1 to TRBJ2-5; 9 positions agree with TRBD1. Germline values: CDR1 SQVTM, CDR2 ANQGSEA. This CDR3 spans 12 amino acids. V gave up 6 bases and J gave up 5 bases; unmatched junction bases: 4. The CDR3 here is CSVWTGEETQYF. CDR3 in DNA: TGCAGCGTGTGGACAGGGGAGGAGACCCAGTACTTC.

This clonotype was seen more than once but under ten times. The chain employs TRBV20-1 and TRBJ1-2; D not certain. Trimming took off 6 bases at V and 1 base at J, with 12 bases between the two ends. Germline CDR1 reads DFQATT; CDR2 reads SNEGSKA (reference sequence). The CDR3 consists of 13 residues. The CDR3 loop reads CSARGYSNYGYTF. In DNA, the CDR3 is TGCAGTGCACGAGGGTACAGTAACTATGGCTACACCTTC.

This clonotype has a handful of counts. The chain couples TRBV9 to TRBJ2-5; 14 bases align to TRBD2. This CDR3 contains 16 residues. With 3 bases clipped from V and 4 bases from J, the junction kept 5 bases outside the gene matches. Germline CDR1 and CDR2: SGDLS and YYNGEE. The CDR3: CASSAGLAGGGETQYF. The CDR3 bases are TGTGCCAGCAGCGCCGGACTAGCGGGAGGCGGAGAGACCCAGTACTTC.

This clonotype was observed at least ten times. The V gene is TRBV29-1, the J gene TRBJ2-3; a possible D gene is TRBD2 (5 bases). V gave up 4 bases and J gave up 4 bases, with 18 bases separating them. The CDR3 spans 15 residues. Germline lookup yields CDR1 SQVTM and CDR2 ANQGSEA. CDR3 nucleotides: TGCAGCGTTGGTCTTCGGCTAGCCGAACCAGATACGCAGTATTTT. Amino acids: CSVGLRLAEPDTQYF.

This chain uses TRBV3-1 with TRBJ2-1; D is possibly TRBD2 (5 bases). CDR1 is LGHDT, CDR2 YNNKEL, per germline (reference sequence). The CDR3 consists of 13 residues. Trimming stripped 0 bases from V and 9 bases from J, with 9 bases between. The CDR3 bases are TGTGCCAGCAGCCAAGATGGGGAGAGTGAGCAGTTCTTC. Residues: CASSQDGESEQFF.

This clonotype was counted only a few times. The chain recombines TRBV5-5 with TRBJ2-2; 7 bases match TRBD2. With V trimmed by 5 bases and J by 5 bases, 6 bases remained unmatched. CDR1 and CDR2 from the germline V gene are SGHKS and YYEKEE (reference sequence). This CDR3 contains 14 residues. The CDR3 sequence is CASRPGTKTGELFF. CDR3 DNA sequence: TGTGCCAGCAGGCCCGGGACTAAAACCGGGGAGCTGTTTTTT.

Ten or more counts support this clonotype. The CDR3 here is CASSRTGTSTYEQYV. CDR3 DNA: TGTGCCAGCAGCCGAACCGGGACGTCGACCTACGAGCAGTACGTC. V and J are TRBV5-5 and TRBJ2-7; D is tentatively TRBD1 or TRBD2 (5 bases each). V lost 4 bases, J lost 2 bases, and 16 bases lay in between. The CDR3 has 15 amino acids. Germline CDR1 is SGHKS and CDR2 is YYEKEE (reference sequence).